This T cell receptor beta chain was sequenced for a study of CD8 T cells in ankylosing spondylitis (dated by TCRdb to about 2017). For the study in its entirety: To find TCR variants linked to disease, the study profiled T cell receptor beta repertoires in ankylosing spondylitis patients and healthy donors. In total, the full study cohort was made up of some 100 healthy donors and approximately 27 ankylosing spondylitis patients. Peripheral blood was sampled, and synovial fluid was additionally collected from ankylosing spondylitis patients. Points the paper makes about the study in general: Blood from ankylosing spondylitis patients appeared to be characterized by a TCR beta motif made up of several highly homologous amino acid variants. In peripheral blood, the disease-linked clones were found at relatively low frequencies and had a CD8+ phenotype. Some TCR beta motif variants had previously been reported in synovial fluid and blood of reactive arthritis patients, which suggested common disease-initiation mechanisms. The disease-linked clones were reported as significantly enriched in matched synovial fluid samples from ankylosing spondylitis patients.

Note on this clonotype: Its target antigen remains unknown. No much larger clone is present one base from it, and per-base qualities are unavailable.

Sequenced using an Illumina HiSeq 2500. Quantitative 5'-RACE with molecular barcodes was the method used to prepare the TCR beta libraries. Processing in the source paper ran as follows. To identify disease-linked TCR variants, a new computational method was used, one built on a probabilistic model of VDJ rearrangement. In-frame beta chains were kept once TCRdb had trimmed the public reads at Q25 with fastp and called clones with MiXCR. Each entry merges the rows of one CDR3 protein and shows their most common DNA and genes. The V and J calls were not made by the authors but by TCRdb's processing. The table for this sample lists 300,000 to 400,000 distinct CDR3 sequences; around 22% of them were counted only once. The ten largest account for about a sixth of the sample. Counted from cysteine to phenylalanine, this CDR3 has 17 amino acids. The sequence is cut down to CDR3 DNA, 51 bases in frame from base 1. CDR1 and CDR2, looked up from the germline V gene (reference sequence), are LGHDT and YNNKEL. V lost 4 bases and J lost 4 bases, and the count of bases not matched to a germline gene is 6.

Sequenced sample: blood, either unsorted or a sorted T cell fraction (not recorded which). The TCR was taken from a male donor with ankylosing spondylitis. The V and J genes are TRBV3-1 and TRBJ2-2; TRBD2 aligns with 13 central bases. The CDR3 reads CASSRRWTSGGTGELFF. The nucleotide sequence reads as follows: TGTGCCAGCAGCCGACGATGGACTAGCGGGGGCACCGGGGAGCTGTTTTTT.